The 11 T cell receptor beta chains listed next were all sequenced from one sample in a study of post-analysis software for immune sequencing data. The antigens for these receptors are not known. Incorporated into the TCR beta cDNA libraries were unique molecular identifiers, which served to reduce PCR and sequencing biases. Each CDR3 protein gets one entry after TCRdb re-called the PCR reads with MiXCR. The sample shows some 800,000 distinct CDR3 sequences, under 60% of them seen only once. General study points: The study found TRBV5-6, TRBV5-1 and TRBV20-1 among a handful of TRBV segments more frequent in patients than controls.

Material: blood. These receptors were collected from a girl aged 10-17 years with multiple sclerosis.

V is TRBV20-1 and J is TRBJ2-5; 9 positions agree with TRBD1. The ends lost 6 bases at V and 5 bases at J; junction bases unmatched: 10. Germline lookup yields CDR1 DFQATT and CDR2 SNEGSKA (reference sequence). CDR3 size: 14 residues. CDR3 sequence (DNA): TGCAGTGCGGAGGGACAGGGCGAAAGGGAGACCCAGTACTTC. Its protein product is CSAEGQGERETQYF.

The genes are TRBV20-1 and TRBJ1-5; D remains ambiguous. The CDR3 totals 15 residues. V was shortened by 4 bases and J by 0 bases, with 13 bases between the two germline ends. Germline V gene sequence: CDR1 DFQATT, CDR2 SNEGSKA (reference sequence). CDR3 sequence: CSATEPPLSNQPQHF. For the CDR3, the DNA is TGCAGTGCTACGGAGCCTCCCCTTAGCAATCAGCCCCAGCATTTT.

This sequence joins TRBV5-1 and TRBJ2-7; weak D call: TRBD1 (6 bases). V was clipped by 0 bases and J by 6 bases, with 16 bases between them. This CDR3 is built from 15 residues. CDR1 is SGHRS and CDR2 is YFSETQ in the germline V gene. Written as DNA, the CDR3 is TGCGCCAGCAGCTTGGGCTACAGGGACGGTAGCGAGCAGTACTTC. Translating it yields CASSLGYRDGSEQYF. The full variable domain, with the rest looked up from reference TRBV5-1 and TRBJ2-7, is KAGVTQTPRYLIKTRGQQVTLSCSPISGHRSVSWYQQTPGQGLQFLFEYFSETQRNKGNFPGRFSGRQFSNSRSEMNVSTLELGDSALYLCASSLGYRDGSEQYFGPGTRLTVT.

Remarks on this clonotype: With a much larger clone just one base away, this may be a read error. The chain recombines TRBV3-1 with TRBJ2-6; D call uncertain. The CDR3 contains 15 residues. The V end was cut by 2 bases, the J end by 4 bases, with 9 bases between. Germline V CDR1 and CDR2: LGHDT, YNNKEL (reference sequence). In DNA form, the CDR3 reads TGTGCCAGCAGCCAAAAACCGCGGGGGGCCAACGTCCTGACTTTC. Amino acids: CASSQKPRGANVLTF.

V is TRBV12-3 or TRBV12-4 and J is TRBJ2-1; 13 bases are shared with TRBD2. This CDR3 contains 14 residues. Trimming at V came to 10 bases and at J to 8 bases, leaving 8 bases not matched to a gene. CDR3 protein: CATRAGLAGDEQFF. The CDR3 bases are TGTGCCACCCGGGCCGGACTAGCGGGAGATGAGCAGTTCTTC.

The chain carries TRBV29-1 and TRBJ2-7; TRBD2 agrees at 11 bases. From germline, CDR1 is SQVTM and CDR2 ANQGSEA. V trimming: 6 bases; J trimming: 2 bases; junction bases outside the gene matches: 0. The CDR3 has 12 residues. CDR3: CSVGLAAYEQYF. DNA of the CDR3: TGCAGCGTGGGACTAGCGGCCTACGAGCAGTACTTC.

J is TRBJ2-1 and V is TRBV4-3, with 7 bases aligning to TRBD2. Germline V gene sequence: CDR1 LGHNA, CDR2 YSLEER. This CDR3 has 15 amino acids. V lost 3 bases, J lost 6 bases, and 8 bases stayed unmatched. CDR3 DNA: TGCGCCAGCAGCCATTTTGCGGGAGCGGGCAATGAGCAGTTCTTC. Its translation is CASSHFAGAGNEQFF.

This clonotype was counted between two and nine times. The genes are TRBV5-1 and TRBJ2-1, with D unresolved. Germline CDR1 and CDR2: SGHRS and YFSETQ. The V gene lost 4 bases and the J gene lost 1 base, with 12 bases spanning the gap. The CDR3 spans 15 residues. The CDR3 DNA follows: TGCGCCAGCAGCCCTCCGACTGATTCCTACAATGAGCAGTTCTTC. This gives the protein CASSPPTDSYNEQFF. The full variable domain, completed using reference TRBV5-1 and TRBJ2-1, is KAGVTQTPRYLIKTRGQQVTLSCSPISGHRSVSWYQQTPGQGLQFLFEYFSETQRNKGNFPGRFSGRQFSNSRSEMNVSTLELGDSALYLCASSPPTDSYNEQFFGPGTRLTVL.

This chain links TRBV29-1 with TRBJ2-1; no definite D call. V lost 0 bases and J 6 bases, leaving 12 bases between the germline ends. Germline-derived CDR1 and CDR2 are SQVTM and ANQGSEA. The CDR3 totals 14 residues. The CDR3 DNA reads TGCAGCGTTGAAGATCTGGCTAGGGTCAATGAGCAGTTCTTC. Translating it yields CSVEDLARVNEQFF.

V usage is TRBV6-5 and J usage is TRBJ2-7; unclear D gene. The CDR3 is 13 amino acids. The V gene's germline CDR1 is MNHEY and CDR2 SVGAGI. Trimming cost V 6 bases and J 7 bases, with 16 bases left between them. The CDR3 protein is CASSRWAAREQYF. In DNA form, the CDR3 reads TGTGCCAGCAGCCGGTGGGCGGCCAGAGAGCAGTACTTC.

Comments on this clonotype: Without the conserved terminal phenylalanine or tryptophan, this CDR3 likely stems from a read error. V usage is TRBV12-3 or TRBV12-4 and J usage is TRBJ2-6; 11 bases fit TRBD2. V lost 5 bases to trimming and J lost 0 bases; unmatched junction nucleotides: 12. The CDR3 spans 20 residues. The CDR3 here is CASSRTPKTSGSSGANVLTS. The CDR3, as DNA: TGTGCCAGCAGTCGCACCCCTAAAACTAGCGGGAGCTCTGGGGCCAACGTCCTGACTTCC.